The 10 T cell receptor beta chains given below trace back to one sample, sequenced in a study of shared clonotypes between healthy human individuals. Clones were read by immunoSEQ multiplex PCR, and TCRdb kept only the in-frame ones, dropping some. The sample consists of over 2 million clones, roughly 90% of them appearing once. The sequencing input was naive CD4+ T cells from PBMCs. Subset in this sample: CD45RA+ positively selected. The receptors were sampled from a young man in good health. Some clones in this sample may be carry-over from other donors' samples.

The chain uses TRBV7-2 and TRBJ2-2; 9 bases line up with TRBD2. Trimming cost V 8 bases and J 6 bases; bases outside gene matches: 10. This CDR3 contains 15 residues. CDR1 and CDR2 (germline): SGHTA, FQGNSA. As DNA, the CDR3 is TGTGCCAGCGGATCCCGGATAGCGGGAGCCGGGGAGCTGTTTTTT. Residues: CASGSRIAGAGELFF.

The chain couples TRBV18 to TRBJ1-1; no reliable D call. There are 14 residues in the CDR3. V shed 6 bases and J shed 2 bases, with 13 bases lying between them. Germline V lookup: CDR1 KGHSH, CDR2 LQKENI. The CDR3 sequence: CASSPGISNTEAFF. CDR3 nucleotide sequence: TGTGCCAGCTCCCCCGGAATAAGTAACACTGAAGCTTTCTTT.

This clone was observed a single time. The sample carries other DNA sequences with the same CDR3. This rearrangement joins TRBV5-1 to TRBJ2-7; D may be TRBD1 (6 bases). Germline V lookup: CDR1 SGHRS, CDR2 YFSETQ. V dropped 1 base and J dropped 3 bases, with 11 bases sitting between them. The CDR3 runs 14 residues. The CDR3 here is CASSLTGSSYEQYF. DNA for the CDR3: TGCGCCAGCAGCTTGACAGGGAGTAGCTACGAGCAGTACTTC.

This sequence joins TRBV7-9 and TRBJ1-4, with D perhaps TRBD1 (6 bases). The V end lost 1 base, the J end lost 8 bases, and 14 bases lay between the germline ends. From germline, CDR1 is SEHNR and CDR2 FQNEAQ (reference sequence). The CDR3 runs to 15 residues. The CDR3 reads CASSLDGTSLEKLFF. The CDR3 DNA follows: TGTGCCAGCAGCTTAGACGGGACAAGCCTCGAAAAACTGTTTTTT.

This clone occurred once. The chain uses TRBV6-4 and TRBJ1-1; D not resolved. Germline lookup yields CDR1 MRHNA and CDR2 SNTAGT. The CDR3 spans 13 residues. Trimming cost V 6 bases and J 0 bases, with 8 bases left between them. This chain's CDR3 is CASSQQMNTEAFF. The CDR3 DNA follows: TGTGCCAGCAGCCAGCAAATGAACACTGAAGCTTTCTTT.

This chain joins TRBV19 and TRBJ2-7, with D perhaps TRBD2 (5 bases). Germline loops: CDR1 LNHDA, CDR2 SQIVND (reference sequence). Trimming took off 5 bases at V and 5 bases at J, with 16 bases between the two ends. The CDR3 is made up of 14 amino acids. The CDR3 bases are TGTGCCAGTAGTCGACGGGATTTTACCGACGAGCAGTACTTC. It translates to CASSRRDFTDEQYF.

This chain links TRBV29-1 with TRBJ2-7; tentatively, D is TRBD1 or TRBD2 (6 bases each). The CDR3 loop spans 14 amino acids. Looked up from germline, CDR1 is SQVTM and CDR2 is ANQGSEA. The ends were cut back, 6 bases at V and 6 bases at J, with 21 bases in the middle. The CDR3 is CSVRAAGEAGEQYF. The CDR3 nucleotides are TGCAGCGTCAGGGCGGCAGGGGAGGCGGGCGAGCAGTACTTC.

V usage is TRBV18 and J usage is TRBJ2-2; D is perhaps TRBD1 (6 bases). The CDR3 is 16 amino acids. V gave up 4 bases and J gave up 4 bases, with 16 bases separating them. Germline V gene data show CDR1 as KGHSH and CDR2 as LQKENI. CDR3 DNA sequence: TGTGCCAGCTCACGATCACTCAGGGGTGCCACCGGGGAGCTGTTTTTT. Its protein is CASSRSLRGATGELFF.

The rearrangement links TRBV19 to TRBJ1-1, with D perhaps matching TRBD1 (5 bases). Germline CDR1 is LNHDA and CDR2 is SQIVND (reference sequence). CDR3 size: 14 residues. V lost 6 bases, J lost 5 bases, and 16 bases lay in between. The CDR3 region has the DNA TGTGCCAGTAGACCTATACAGGTCCGGACTGAAGCTTTCTTT. It specifies CASRPIQVRTEAFF.

For this clone: The same CDR3 also results from other DNA sequences found in this sample. The chain has TRBV18 and TRBJ2-3; D ambiguous. V lost 0 bases and J 0 bases, leaving 7 bases between the germline ends. The CDR3 totals 15 residues. Germline CDR1 reads KGHSH; CDR2 reads LQKENI. CDR3 in DNA: TGTGCCAGCTCACCACCGGCAGGAAGCACAGATACGCAGTATTTT. Its protein is CASSPPAGSTDTQYF.